The sequence of this TCR beta chain was determined in a study of beta chain features in type 1 diabetes. About the study: Comparable age, gender and cell yields were observed in patients relative to healthy donors. The study examined about 100 million sorted cells across all samples.

The CDR3 extends over 13 amino acids. The germline gives CDR1 SQVTM, CDR2 ANQGSEA. Sequenced material consisted of expressed TCRB transcripts (all of the isolated RNA was reverse transcribed). Profiled with immunoSEQ multiplex PCR; TCRdb holds only in-frame clones, not every one. Among around 240,000 clones listed, 16% were seen once. Cell sorting via CD45RO/CCR7/CD25/CD127/CD95/CD27 was performed to obtain CD4+ naive, central memory, regulatory and stem cell-like memory cells. Overall study findings and caveats: All four CD4+ subsets from Type 1 diabetes patients carried moderately but significantly shorter TCRB CDR3s.

This clone has ten or more counts. No antigen is known for it. This rearrangement joins TRBV29-1 to TRBJ1-1; D not resolved. The TCR sequence derives from a man aged 25-45 years with type 1 diabetes. Material: naive CD4+ T cells from blood. CDR3 loop: CSFWAGTNTEAFF. CDR3 DNA: TGCAGTTTTTGGGCAGGAACGAACACTGAAGCTTTCTTT.